These 31 T cell receptor beta chains came from one sample sequenced in a study of neurological immune-mediated disorders (dated by TCRdb to the late 2010s). The time point label, as the study defines it: longitudinal time-point 2. The library was produced with 5' RACE. TCRdb shows the sequencer as Illumina HiSeq 2500. The public reads were reanalyzed by TCRdb: fastp trimming at Q25, MiXCR alignment, in-frame beta chains only. Rows with one shared CDR3 protein collapse into an entry with the most common genes and DNA. Counted in this sample were 100,000 or so distinct CDR3 sequences; over 10% of them appeared once. Around 5.3% of the sample goes to the ten largest clones. The sequenced material came from PBMCs. The receptors originated from a female donor with HTLV-1-associated myelopathy (HAM/TSP).

V and J are TRBV29-1 and TRBJ2-3; D unclear. Germline loops: CDR1 SQVTM, CDR2 ANQGSEA. V was shortened by 1 base and J by 4 bases, with 9 bases between the two germline ends. The CDR3 runs 13 residues. The CDR3 DNA follows: TGCAGCGTTGAAGGAAGAACGGCAGATACGCAGTATTTT. It codes for CSVEGRTADTQYF.

This clonotype appeared once. This chain connects TRBV5-1 to TRBJ2-1, with 9 bases identical to TRBD2. The CDR3 runs 14 residues. With V trimmed by 6 bases and J by 2 bases, 3 bases remained unmatched. Germline V gene lookup returns CDR1 SGHRS and CDR2 YFSETQ. The CDR3 DNA follows: TGCGCCAGCAATAGCGGGGGAGCCTACAATGAGCAGTTCTTC. Protein product: CASNSGGAYNEQFF.

This clonotype was observed at least ten times. The rearrangement uses TRBV12-3 or TRBV12-4 and TRBJ1-2, with a tentative D call TRBD1 (6 bases). Trimming shortened V by 10 bases and J by 7 bases, and 22 bases separated the two germline ends. There are 14 residues in the CDR3. The CDR3 spells CATMPWGGQSGYTF. The CDR3 nucleotides read TGTGCCACTATGCCCTGGGGGGGGCAAAGTGGCTACACCTTC.

In this sample, this clonotype turned up many times. The V gene is TRBV7-2, the J gene TRBJ2-2, with 8 bases aligning to TRBD1. The V and J ends lost 6 bases and 7 bases, in that order; junction bases with no gene match: 25. Germline V gives CDR1 SGHTA, CDR2 FQGNSA. This CDR3 has 20 residues. The CDR3 DNA reads as TGTGCCAGCAGTTACCGGCAGGGCGCAGGGGGCGCAGGGGTCGTCGGGGAGCTGTTTTTT. Its translation is CASSYRQGAGGAGVVGELFF.

This clonotype was seen many times. In DNA form, the CDR3 reads TGCAGCGGGGAAGCGGGGGGTAGGACCGGGGAGCTGTTTTTT. Translation: CSGEAGGRTGELFF. The chain uses TRBV29-1 and TRBJ2-2; TRBD2 matches at 9 bases. CDR1 SQVTM and CDR2 ANQGSEA come from the germline V gene. The ends lost 7 bases at V and 5 bases at J; junction bases unmatched: 8. The CDR3 is 14 amino acids.

Concerning this clonotype itself: A much larger clone is a single base away; this may be a read error. The rearrangement joins TRBV6-5 to TRBJ1-1, with D possibly TRBD1 on 5 matching bases. Between the trimmed V and J ends, which lost 2 bases and 3 bases, there was a span of 13 bases. The CDR3 sequence is 15 residues long. The germline gives CDR1 MNHEY, CDR2 SVGAGI. The CDR3 spells CASSYTSAGDTEAFF. CDR3 sequence (DNA): TGTGCCAGCAGTTACACCTCAGCGGGGGACACTGAAGCTTTCTTT.

This clonotype came up many times. The J gene is TRBJ2-1, the V gene TRBV9; TRBD2 matches 10 bases. The germline V gene has CDR1 SGDLS and CDR2 YYNGEE. J gave up 2 bases and V 4 bases, and 3 bases lay outside the gene matches. The CDR3 length is 15 residues. CDR3 sequence (DNA): TGTGCCAGCAGCCTCAGCGGGGGGGCCTACAATGAGCAGTTCTTC. The encoded protein is CASSLSGGAYNEQFF.

This clonotype occurred a few times. The J gene is TRBJ2-7, the V gene TRBV6-6; perhaps TRBD2 as D (7 bases). CDR1 MNHNY and CDR2 SVGAGI come from the germline V gene (reference sequence). The CDR3 loop spans 14 amino acids. The V gene lost 6 bases and the J gene lost 2 bases, with 14 bases spanning the gap. The DNA of the CDR3 is TGTGCCAGCAGAGGGGGGGGCGAGGCCTACGAGCAGTACTTC. It codes for CASRGGGEAYEQYF.

At least ten counts were recorded for this clonotype. The chain carries TRBV7-2 and TRBJ1-3; tentative D call: TRBD1 (6 bases). This CDR3 comprises 16 residues. Germline CDR1 is SGHTA and CDR2 is FQGNSA. The ends were cut back, 5 bases at V and 0 bases at J, with 14 bases in the middle. The CDR3 DNA reads as TGTGCCAGCAGCCCACCGGGACACCACTCTGGAAACACCATATATTTT. Protein sequence: CASSPPGHHSGNTIYF.

This clonotype was seen many times. The chain links TRBV20-1 to TRBJ2-7, with 9 positions matching TRBD1. The V and J ends lost 0 bases and 3 bases, in that order; junction bases with no gene match: 12. The CDR3 extends over 17 amino acids. From germline, CDR1 is DFQATT and CDR2 SNEGSKA (reference sequence). Written as DNA, the CDR3 is TGCAGTGCTAGAGACCCTACCAAAACGGGACAGGGCTACGAGCAGTACTTC. Translating gives CSARDPTKTGQGYEQYF.

This clonotype was picked up many times. V gene TRBV29-1 combines with J gene TRBJ2-7; maybe TRBD2 (5 bases). Per the germline V gene, CDR1 is SQVTM and CDR2 is ANQGSEA. V lost 4 bases, J lost 5 bases, and 21 bases lay in between. The CDR3 is made up of 15 amino acids. CDR3 in DNA: TGCAGCGTTGGAGGAACGGACGGAGGCGGCGACGAGCAGTACTTC. This gives the protein CSVGGTDGGGDEQYF.

The sample holds many counts of this clonotype. The rearrangement links TRBV11-2 to TRBJ2-5; the D gene is possibly TRBD1 (6 bases). Trimming removed 6 bases from V and 2 bases from J, with 7 bases in between. The germline CDR1 and CDR2 sequences are SGHAT and FQNNGV. The CDR3 length is 12 residues. In DNA, the CDR3 is TGTGCCAGCAGAGGGACACAAGAGACCCAGTACTTC. Translated, it gives CASRGTQETQYF.

A single count supports this clonotype. This could be a read error, since a much larger clone is one nucleotide away. CDR3 loop: CASSPDRGRDDQYF. CDR3 DNA sequence: TGTGCCAGCAGTCCAGACAGGGGACGCGACGATCAGTACTTC. V gene TRBV12-3 or TRBV12-4 combines with J gene TRBJ2-7; 8 bases are shared with TRBD1. The CDR3 extends over 14 amino acids.

This clonotype was seen many times. V gene TRBV4-1 combines with J gene TRBJ2-3; no definite D call. Trimming removed 4 bases at V and 0 bases at J, with 14 bases between. Per germline, CDR1 MGHRA and CDR2 YSYEKL. The CDR3 is 16 residues long. The CDR3 spells CASSLNTGPSTDTQYF. In DNA, the CDR3 is TGCGCCAGCAGCCTCAACACGGGCCCTAGCACAGATACGCAGTATTTT.

This clonotype was seen repeatedly, ten times or more. The chain combines TRBV10-3 with TRBJ2-7; D may be TRBD1 (5 bases). CDR3 size: 14 residues. Trimming removed 5 bases at V and 0 bases at J, with 11 bases between. Germline lookup yields CDR1 ENHRY and CDR2 SYGVKD. DNA of the CDR3: TGTGCCATCAGTCTCGACAGCCGCTCCTACGAGCAGTACTTC. As protein: CAISLDSRSYEQYF.

This chain joins TRBV28 and TRBJ1-2; tentatively, D is TRBD1 (5 bases). This CDR3 has 15 amino acids. From germline, CDR1 is MDHEN and CDR2 SYDVKM. Trimming took 4 bases from V and 0 from J, leaving 12 bases between them. CDR3 bases: TGTGCCAGCAGTTCCGGGGCTCTATCTAACTATGGCTACACCTTC. Translating gives CASSSGALSNYGYTF.

Many counts were recorded for this clonotype. The V and J genes are TRBV29-1 and TRBJ2-5; D call uncertain. Germline CDR1 SQVTM, CDR2 ANQGSEA. This CDR3 comprises 11 residues. The ends were cut back, 4 bases at V and 5 bases at J, with 8 bases in the middle. The CDR3 region is CSVGHGETQYF. The CDR3 nucleotides are TGCAGCGTTGGCCACGGGGAGACCCAGTACTTC.

The V and J genes are TRBV7-3 and TRBJ2-3; no reliable D call. The end of the DNA is better explained by TRBJ2-1, so the J call may be wrong. Germline lookup yields CDR1 SGHTA and CDR2 FQGTGA. This CDR3 comprises 15 residues. The CDR3 region has the DNA TGTGCCAGCAGCTTAGAACCGGGCTCCTACAATGAGCAGTTCTTC. Amino acid sequence: CASSLEPGSYNEQFF.

This clonotype appeared many times. The chain carries TRBV5-1 and TRBJ2-3, with 8 bases aligning to TRBD2. The V gene end was trimmed by 1 base and the J gene end by 4 bases; junction bases not matched to a gene: 5. Germline-derived CDR1 and CDR2 are SGHRS and YFSETQ. The CDR3 is 15 residues long. CDR3 residues: CASSLIGRAPDTQYF. CDR3 sequence (DNA): TGCGCCAGCAGCTTGATCGGGAGGGCCCCAGATACGCAGTATTTT. The variable domain in full, completed from reference TRBV5-1 and TRBJ2-3, reads KAGVTQTPRYLIKTRGQQVTLSCSPISGHRSVSWYQQTPGQGLQFLFEYFSETQRNKGNFPGRFSGRQFSNSRSEMNVSTLELGDSALYLCASSLIGRAPDTQYFGPGTRLTVL.

This clonotype was seen many times. The CDR3 protein is CASTPIRKGAGTEAFF. The CDR3, as DNA: TGTGCCAGCACCCCCATTAGGAAAGGAGCGGGAACTGAAGCTTTCTTT. The J gene is TRBJ1-1, the V gene TRBV28; no definite D call. The germline CDR1 and CDR2 sequences are MDHEN and SYDVKM. Trimming left V 7 bases short and J 5 bases short, with 23 bases between. This CDR3 has 16 amino acids.

This clonotype was observed many times. This chain uses TRBV9 with TRBJ2-1; 7 positions match TRBD2. The germline V gene encodes CDR1 SGDLS and CDR2 YYNGEE. J was trimmed by 4 bases and V by 0 bases; bases with no gene match: 1. The CDR3 spans 14 residues. The CDR3 coding sequence is TGTGCCAGCAGCGTAGGGGGGGGATACAATGAGCAGTTCTTC. Amino acid sequence: CASSVGGGYNEQFF.

This clonotype was counted many times. This chain connects TRBV28 to TRBJ2-1; D is ambiguous. The V gene's germline CDR1 is MDHEN and CDR2 SYDVKM. Trimming took off 3 bases at V and 6 bases at J, with 6 bases between the two ends. The CDR3 covers 12 residues. CDR3: CASSFVPNEQFF. CDR3 bases: TGTGCCAGCAGTTTTGTACCCAATGAGCAGTTCTTC.

This clonotype was detected ten times or more. The chain joins TRBV28 to TRBJ2-7; D remains unclear. The CDR3 runs 15 residues. V was shortened by 7 bases and J by 3 bases, with 19 bases between the two germline ends. Germline V CDR1 and CDR2: MDHEN, SYDVKM. The CDR3 spells CASTPVLSSFYEQYF. The CDR3 DNA reads TGTGCCAGCACCCCCGTACTGAGTTCCTTCTACGAGCAGTACTTC.

At least ten counts were recorded for this clonotype. CDR3 residues: CASSLSTSSGADTQYF. The CDR3 DNA is TGTGCCAGCAGCCTGTCGACTAGCTCGGGTGCAGATACGCAGTATTTT. This chain links TRBV3-1 with TRBJ2-3, with 7 bases identical to TRBD2. Trimming took 4 bases from V and 4 from J; bases not matched to a gene: 11. Germline assignment: CDR1 LGHDT and CDR2 YNNKEL (reference sequence). The length of the CDR3 is 16 residues.

Concerning this clonotype itself: This may be a read error: a much more frequent sequence differs by one nucleotide. The chain employs TRBV2 and TRBJ1-1, with a tentative D call TRBD1 (6 bases). This CDR3 has 14 residues. CDR1 and CDR2 from the germline V gene are SNHLY and FYNNEI. V lost 6 bases and J lost 1, with 12 bases in between. This CDR3 reads CASSQGLANTEAFF. The CDR3 region has the DNA TGTGCCAGCAGCCAGGGGCTTGCGAACACTGAAGCTTTCTTT.

This clonotype was seen ten or more times. This chain joins TRBV25-1 and TRBJ2-1; D tentatively fits TRBD1 or TRBD2 (6 bases each). This CDR3 has 12 residues. Germline V CDR1 and CDR2: MGHDK, SYGVNS. The germline V and J ends were trimmed by 7 bases and 8 bases, with 12 bases remaining between them. Here the CDR3 reads CASKTGAHEQFF. Here the CDR3 DNA reads TGTGCCAGCAAAACGGGGGCCCATGAGCAGTTCTTC.

The sample holds many counts of this clonotype. This chain joins TRBV12-3 or TRBV12-4 and TRBJ1-1; D possibly corresponds to TRBD1 (5 bases). Trimming stripped 3 bases from V and 1 base from J, with 15 bases between. The CDR3 has 16 amino acids. In DNA, the CDR3 is TGTGCCAGCAGTTTTAGGGGAAAATCTTCGAACACTGAAGCTTTCTTT. Its translation: CASSFRGKSSNTEAFF.

At least ten counts were recorded for this clonotype. V and J are TRBV27 and TRBJ2-1; 7 positions agree with TRBD2. The CDR3 loop spans 14 amino acids. The trim removed 7 bases at V and 6 bases at J, leaving 9 bases unmatched. CDR1 is MNHEY, CDR2 SMNVEV, per germline (reference sequence). CDR3 coding DNA: TGTGCCAGCACCCCTAGCGGTTTCCGCAATGAGCAGTTCTTC. It codes for CASTPSGFRNEQFF.

This clonotype has a count of ten or more. J is TRBJ2-7 and V is TRBV7-9; D uncertain. The germline V and J ends were trimmed by 3 bases and 4 bases, with 13 bases remaining between them. There are 14 residues in the CDR3. Looked up from germline, CDR1 is SEHNR and CDR2 is FQNEAQ (reference sequence). The CDR3 spells CASSFIGGSYEQYF. CDR3 DNA: TGTGCCAGCAGCTTTATCGGCGGATCATACGAGCAGTACTTC.

Relative to its sample, this clonotype is medium-sized. This chain joins TRBV11-2 and TRBJ2-1, with D perhaps given as TRBD1 or TRBD2 (5 bases each). V lost 1 base and J 2 bases, leaving 6 bases between the germline ends. The V gene's germline CDR1 is SGHAT and CDR2 FQNNGV. The length of the CDR3 is 14 residues. CDR3 sequence: CASSLAGPYNEQFF. In DNA, the CDR3 is TGTGCCAGCAGCTTAGCGGGACCCTACAATGAGCAGTTCTTC.

The genes are TRBV7-9 and TRBJ2-7, with a possible D match to TRBD2 (5 bases). Germline CDR1 is SEHNR and CDR2 is FQNEAQ (reference sequence). V dropped 1 base and J dropped 5 bases, with 15 bases sitting between them. The CDR3 has 15 residues. This chain's CDR3 is CASSLVTGSGNEQYF. The DNA for the CDR3 is TGTGCCAGCAGCTTAGTAACGGGATCTGGCAACGAGCAGTACTTC.